This is a list of T cell receptor beta chains from one sample in a study of T cells after yellow fever vaccination. MiXCR was run by TCRdb on the 5' RACE reads, yielding one entry per CDR3 protein. The sample carries approximately 240,000 distinct CDR3 sequences, about 3.9% recorded once. The sample was PBMCs, taken 15 days after the yellow fever booster vaccination. The receptors were sampled from a man aged 18-30 years who received the YFV17D yellow fever vaccine. Both conserved end residues are part of each CDR3. The D gene is left open where the match is weak. The size field reads once, few, many, or a class for an expanded clone.

V gene,clone size,D gene,CDR3 length,J gene,CDR3 DNA,CDR3 protein
TRBV19,many,TRBD1,14,TRBJ1-2,TGTGCCAGTACTGAACAGGGGGTAAACTATGGCTACACCTTC,CASTEQGVNYGYTF
TRBV7-2,many,-,16,TRBJ1-1,TGTGCCAGCAGCTTAGAGGCCCAGCACACCAACACTGAAGCTTTCTTT,CASSLEAQHTNTEAFF
TRBV12-3/TRBV12-4,many,-,14,TRBJ2-7,TGTGCCAGCAACATAGCGGAGGGGAGCTACGAGCAGTACTTC,CASNIAEGSYEQYF
TRBV18,many,-,15,TRBJ2-6,TGTGCCAGCTCACCAACGACCTCTGGGGCCAACGTCCTGACTTTC,CASSPTTSGANVLTF
TRBV28,many,-,14,TRBJ1-4,TGTGCCAGCAGTTCGGGGCCCACTAATGAAAAACTGTTTTTT,CASSSGPTNEKLFF
TRBV5-1,many,-,15,TRBJ2-1,TGCGCCAGCAGCATAGGACAGAGCTCCTACAATGAGCAGTTCTTC,CASSIGQSSYNEQFF
TRBV14,many,-,17,TRBJ2-3,TGTGCCAGCAGCCAAGGGCGAGGTGGCGTTATCACAGATACGCAGTATTTT,CASSQGRGGVITDTQYF
TRBV6-6,many,-,14,TRBJ2-7,TGTGCCAGCAGTTTCACGACAGATTCCTACGAGCAGTACTTC,CASSFTTDSYEQYF
TRBV20-1,many,TRBD1,16,TRBJ2-6,TGCAGTGCTAGGGGACAGGATGTTGCTGGGGCCAACGTCCTGACTTTC,CSARGQDVAGANVLTF
TRBV5-1,many,-,13,TRBJ2-5,TGCGCCAGCAGCTTGTACCAGGAAGAGACCCAGTACTTC,CASSLYQEETQYF